Following are 17 T cell receptor beta chains from one sample sequenced in a study of radiotherapy plus CTLA-4 blockade in lung cancer. Data came from immunoSEQ multiplex PCR; TCRdb stores just in-frame clones and leaves some out. This sample has 100,000 or so clones, with roughly 80% found just once. The sequences come from peripheral blood, collected from a patient treated with radiotherapy plus ipilimumab. All receptors derive from a human donor with non-small cell lung cancer that progressed on radiotherapy plus ipilimumab.

This rearrangement joins TRBV19 to TRBJ2-5; either TRBD1 or TRBD2 may supply D (5 bases each). Germline V gene lookup returns CDR1 LNHDA and CDR2 SQIVND (reference sequence). The CDR3 contains 13 residues. Trimming removed 9 bases from V and 1 base from J, with 12 bases in between. CDR3 DNA: TGTGCCAGCCCACCGGGGCCCCAAGAGACCCAGTACTTC. It is translated as CASPPGPQETQYF. The whole variable domain, remainder taken from reference TRBV19 and TRBJ2-5, is DGGITQSPKYLFRKEGQNVTLSCEQNLNHDAMYWYRQDPGQGLRLIYYSQIVNDFQKGDIAEGYSVSREKKESFPLTVTSAQKNPTAFYLCASPPGPQETQYFGPGTRLLVL.

The V gene is TRBV28, the J gene TRBJ2-3; 14 positions agree with TRBD2. The CDR3 consists of 18 residues. Looked up from germline, CDR1 is MDHEN and CDR2 is SYDVKM. The V segment lost 5 bases and the J segment 3 bases; nucleotides outside the gene matches: 10. The CDR3 bases are TGTGCCAGCAGTCAGCCGGGACTAGCGGGAGTAAGGACAGATACGCAGTATTTT. It is translated as CASSQPGLAGVRTDTQYF.

This chain connects TRBV7-2 to TRBJ1-3, with 9 bases identical to TRBD1. The CDR3 is 18 amino acids. Germline CDR1 and CDR2: SGHTA and FQGNSA. Germline trimming cut 3 bases from V and 0 bases from J; bases unmatched to any gene: 9. In DNA form, the CDR3 reads TGTGCCAGCAGCTTCGACGGACAGGGGATACTCTCTGGAAACACCATATATTTT. Translated: CASSFDGQGILSGNTIYF.

The chain carries TRBV6-5 and TRBJ2-5; TRBD2 matches 7 bases. Germline CDR1 and CDR2: MNHEY and SVGAGI. V trimming: 5 bases; J trimming: 8 bases; junction bases outside the gene matches: 2. The CDR3 is made up of 11 amino acids. Here the CDR3 DNA reads TGTGCCAGCAGTAGACTAGCCACCCAGTACTTC. This translates into CASSRLATQYF.

The chain employs TRBV27 and TRBJ2-7; D unclear. Germline CDR1 is MNHEY and CDR2 is SMNVEV (reference sequence). There are 12 residues in the CDR3. V shed 3 bases and J shed 7 bases, with 10 bases lying between them. The CDR3 protein is CASSFGRSEQYF. CDR3 coding DNA: TGTGCCAGCAGTTTCGGAAGGTCTGAGCAGTACTTC.

In its sample, this clone was seen a few times. V usage is TRBV6-1 and J usage is TRBJ2-6; D gene uncertain. The CDR3 extends over 14 amino acids. V was trimmed by 1 base and J by 3 bases, leaving 4 bases between them. Looked up from germline, CDR1 is MNHNS and CDR2 is SASEGT. CDR3: CASSEVSGANVLTF. The DNA of the CDR3 is TGTGCCAGCAGTGAAGTTAGTGGGGCCAACGTCCTGACTTTC.

This clone was seen a few times. The chain joins TRBV6-6 to TRBJ1-5; no reliable D call. Germline V CDR1 and CDR2: MNHNY, SVGAGI (reference sequence). This CDR3 is 14 amino acids long. Trimming removed 7 bases at V and 0 bases at J, with 10 bases between. The CDR3 reads CASTRSGSNQPQHF. DNA for the CDR3: TGTGCCAGCACCCGGAGTGGTAGCAATCAGCCCCAGCATTTT.

This chain joins TRBV19 and TRBJ2-2, with D tentatively TRBD1 (6 bases). The germline V gene has CDR1 LNHDA and CDR2 SQIVND (reference sequence). CDR3 length: 15 amino acids. Trimming removed 3 bases at V and 5 bases at J, with 13 bases between. CDR3 nucleotides: TGTGCCAGTAGTATCGTTTTTCAGGGGACCGGGGAGCTGTTTTTT. It translates to CASSIVFQGTGELFF.

The genes are TRBV7-9 and TRBJ2-3, with D possibly being TRBD1 (5 bases). The length of the CDR3 is 13 residues. V dropped 5 bases and J dropped 2 bases, with 8 bases sitting between them. Germline lookup yields CDR1 SEHNR and CDR2 FQNEAQ (reference sequence). The CDR3 coding sequence is TGTGCCAGCAGCGACAGATACACAGATACGCAGTATTTT. This sequence encodes CASSDRYTDTQYF.

This clone was counted between two and nine times. J is TRBJ2-5 and V is TRBV4-1; 7 bases align to TRBD2. Trimming took 4 bases from V and 5 from J; bases not matched to a gene: 4. The CDR3 contains 13 residues. CDR1 is MGHRA, CDR2 YSYEKL, per germline. The CDR3 is CASSRGGVETQYF. Written as DNA, the CDR3 is TGCGCCAGCAGCCGGGGAGGGGTCGAGACCCAGTACTTC.

This chain joins TRBV5-4 and TRBJ2-4; no clear D gene. The CDR3 has 13 residues. CDR1 is SGHNT and CDR2 is YYREEE in the germline V gene (reference sequence). Trimming cost V 0 bases and J 6 bases, with 7 bases left between them. CDR3 sequence: CASSLATVNIQYF. The CDR3, as DNA: TGTGCCAGCAGCTTGGCCACAGTAAACATTCAGTACTTC. Drawing the rest from reference TRBV5-4 and TRBJ2-4, the complete variable domain is ETGVTQSPTHLIKTRGQQVTLRCSSQSGHNTVSWYQQALGQGPQFIFQYYREEENGRGNFPPRFSGLQFPNYSSELNVNALELDDSALYLCASSLATVNIQYFGAGTRLSVL.

This clone came up once. The chain employs TRBV18 and TRBJ1-5, with a tentative D call TRBD1 (5 bases). Trimming pared 3 bases from V and 0 bases from J, leaving 9 bases between. The CDR3 has 15 residues. Germline-derived CDR1 and CDR2 are KGHSH and LQKENI. CDR3 sequence reads: CASSPLGVSNQPQHF. The CDR3, as DNA: TGTGCCAGCTCACCCCTAGGGGTTAGCAATCAGCCCCAGCATTTT. The variable domain in full, completed from reference TRBV18 and TRBJ1-5, reads NAGVMQNPRHLVRRRGQEARLRCSPMKGHSHVYWYRQLPEEGLKFMVYLQKENIIDESGMPKERFSAEFPKEGPSILRIQQVVRGDSAAYFCASSPLGVSNQPQHFGDGTRLSIL.

J is TRBJ2-7 and V is TRBV2; D is unclear. Germline CDR1 reads SNHLY; CDR2 reads FYNNEI. V lost 7 bases to trimming and J lost 3 bases, with 7 bases between them. The CDR3 sequence is 11 residues long. The CDR3 DNA reads TGTGCCAGCAAGGGCAGCTACGAGCAGTACGTC. This encodes CASKGSYEQYV.

The V gene is TRBV7-6, the J gene TRBJ2-7; D could derive from TRBD1 or TRBD2 (6 bases each). V was shortened by 2 bases and J by 3 bases, with 20 bases between the two germline ends. The germline V gene has CDR1 SGHVS and CDR2 FNYEAQ. This CDR3 has 17 amino acids. The CDR3 bases are TGTGCCAGCAGCTTACCCTTCGACAGGAGGGGTGACTACGAGCAGTACTTC. Amino acid sequence: CASSLPFDRRGDYEQYF.

The V call is TRBV15, the J call TRBJ2-3, with 13 nucleotides matching TRBD2. This CDR3 has 16 residues. V was clipped by 4 bases and J by 5 bases; unmatched bases: 6. Germline loops: CDR1 LNHNV, CDR2 YYDKDF (reference sequence). This CDR3 is CATSTGTSGAGDTQYF. CDR3 DNA sequence: TGTGCCACCAGCACAGGGACTAGCGGGGCGGGAGATACGCAGTATTTT.

V and J are TRBV11-2 and TRBJ2-7; D may be TRBD2 (6 bases). This CDR3 has 14 residues. The V end lost 0 bases, the J end lost 9 bases, and 15 bases lay between the germline ends. Germline V gene data show CDR1 as SGHAT and CDR2 as FQNNGV. The CDR3 loop reads CASSLDGGVRLQYV. The CDR3 DNA follows: TGTGCCAGCAGCTTAGATGGAGGGGTCAGGCTGCAGTACGTC.

This rearrangement joins TRBV19 to TRBJ1-2, with D maybe TRBD1 (6 bases). This CDR3 region has 14 residues. V lost 7 bases to trimming and J lost 5 bases, with 17 bases between them. CDR1 and CDR2 from the germline V gene are LNHDA and SQIVND (reference sequence). CDR3 sequence reads: CASIGGQRTYGYTF. The CDR3 DNA sequence: TGTGCCAGTATCGGGGGACAAAGAACTTATGGCTACACCTTC.